This TCR beta chain was retrieved from a study of T cell changes during pregnancy in multiple sclerosis. The CDR3 loop spans 13 amino acids. Germline V CDR1 and CDR2: SGHDN, FVKESK. Between the trimmed V and J ends, which lost 0 bases and 5 bases, there was a span of 8 bases. TCRdb's copy holds only in-frame clones and misses some; the assay was immunoSEQ multiplex PCR. The sample records about 70,000 clones, about 90% being singletons. This TCR came from a female donor in good health, enrolled as a control in a pregnancy study. Sample: peripheral blood, taken in the third trimester of pregnancy. The chain has TRBV14 and TRBJ2-7; D gene unclear. Written as DNA, the CDR3 is TGTGCCAGCAGCCAAGAGAGGCACAACGAGCAGTACTTC. Amino acid sequence: CASSQERHNEQYF.